What follows is one TCR beta chain and its context. This entry belongs to a study of blood T cell repertoires in COVID-19. Study background: The United States, Italy and Spain supplied acute and convalescent COVID-19 samples. T cells, B-cell-depleted T cells, or PBMCs supplied cDNA or gDNA.

Only in-frame clones appear in the TCRdb table, and some are missing; sequencing was by immunoSEQ multiplex PCR. The sample consists of 200,000 to 250,000 clones, roughly 84% of them appearing once. Germline CDR1 and CDR2: LNHDA and SQIVND (reference sequence). V lost 3 bases and J 3 bases, leaving 12 bases between the germline ends. The CDR3 has 15 residues. This chain connects TRBV19 to TRBJ2-4, with D perhaps matching TRBD1 (5 bases). This clonotype was sampled from a woman older than 75 with acute or convalescent COVID-19. The specimen was peripheral blood. The CDR3 DNA reads as TGTGCCAGTAGTATCGTGGGGCCGGGCAAAAACATTCAGTACTTC. This encodes CASSIVGPGKNIQYF.